These T cell receptor beta chains were read from a single sample in a study of shared clonotypes between healthy human individuals. The data were produced by immunoSEQ multiplex PCR, yet TCRdb's version contains in-frame clones alone and is incomplete. The sample shows about 1.9 million clones, roughly 95% of them seen only once. The sequenced material came from naive CD8+ T cells from PBMCs. Every receptor here comes from a man younger than 35 in good health. Some clones in this sample may be carry-over from other donors' samples. CDR3s include the opening cysteine and the closing phenylalanine or tryptophan. The order of the fields is J gene, CDR3 length, D gene, clone size, V gene, CDR3 protein, CDR3 DNA. D genes are given only for firm matches. Clone size is stated in some rows and not others, as once, few, many or a class when expanded.

TRBJ2-7	15	.	.	TRBV28	CASSPRLPINREQYF	TGTGCCAGCAGTCCGAGGCTTCCCATAAATCGGGAGCAGTACTTC
TRBJ2-1	15	.	.	TRBV7-3	CASSLTGSYYNEQFF	TGTGCCAGCAGCTTAACGGGATCCTACTACAATGAGCAGTTCTTC
TRBJ1-5	13	.	once	TRBV29-1	CSVGGTGNQPQHF	TGCAGCGTTGGGGGTACGGGCAATCAGCCCCAGCATTTT
TRBJ2-1	15	.	.	TRBV7-9	CASSWGESSYNEQFF	TGTGCCAGCAGCTGGGGGGAGAGCTCCTACAATGAGCAGTTCTTC
TRBJ2-2	17	TRBD2	once	TRBV28	CASRSGTSGPGTGELFF	TGTGCCAGCAGGTCCGGGACTAGCGGACCGGGGACCGGGGAGCTGTTTTTT
TRBJ2-5	14	TRBD1	.	TRBV7-9	CASGGAGGRETQYF	TGTGCCAGCGGAGGCGCAGGGGGCAGGGAGACCCAGTACTTC
TRBJ2-7	13	.	.	TRBV6-1	CAGRAGVIDEQYF	TGTGCCGGCCGGGCAGGGGTGATCGACGAGCAGTACTTC
TRBJ2-7	13	.	.	TRBV9	CASSVAGTYEQYF	TGTGCCAGCAGCGTAGCAGGGACCTACGAGCAGTACTTC
TRBJ2-7	13	.	.	TRBV27	CASSLRGFYEQYF	TGTGCCAGCAGTTTAAGGGGTTTCTACGAGCAGTACTTC
TRBJ2-3	15	TRBD1	.	TRBV11-1	CASSWTGISTDTQYF	TGTGCCAGCAGCTGGACAGGGATTAGCACAGATACGCAGTATTTT
TRBJ2-7	15	TRBD2	.	TRBV11-2	CASSLALAAGYEQYF	TGTGCCAGCAGCTTAGCTCTAGCGGCTGGTTACGAGCAGTACTTC
TRBJ2-1	15	TRBD2	.	TRBV19	CASSIIAGVYNEQFF	TGTGCCAGTAGTATCATAGCGGGAGTTTACAATGAGCAGTTCTTC
TRBJ1-5	14	TRBD1	once	TRBV6-5	CASPHRGCNQPQHF	TGTGCCAGCCCTCACAGGGGCTGCAATCAGCCCCAGCATTTT